This T cell receptor (beta chain) was sequenced during a study of blood T cell repertoires in COVID-19. CDR3 length equals 15 residues. Germline loops: CDR1 SGDLS, CDR2 YYNGEE. The V gene end was trimmed by 0 bases and the J gene end by 5 bases; junction bases not matched to a gene: 6. Per the original data handling: Reference gene primer amplification gave nucleated cell count estimates. Assay: immunoSEQ multiplex PCR; the TCRdb copy retains only in-frame clones and omits some. V, J and clone size are taken as reported in that table, and D and trimming were inferred from the DNA itself. The table lists hundreds of thousands of clones, roughly nine tenths of them singletons. The study recruited people aged roughly 18 to 95 years across around 23 US areas. Participants' reported clinical history set cohort assignment. Cohort 3 recovery required two negative PCRs, clearance, or symptom resolution.

The receptor was isolated from a man aged 18 to 29 who had recovered from COVID-19. The rearrangement links TRBV9 to TRBJ2-5; 8 bases agree with TRBD2. The sample comprised PBMCs or T cells enriched from blood (not recorded which). The DNA for the CDR3 is TGTGCCAGCAGCGTAGCGGGAGGGCGTCGGGAGACCCAGTACTTC. It translates to CASSVAGGRRETQYF.